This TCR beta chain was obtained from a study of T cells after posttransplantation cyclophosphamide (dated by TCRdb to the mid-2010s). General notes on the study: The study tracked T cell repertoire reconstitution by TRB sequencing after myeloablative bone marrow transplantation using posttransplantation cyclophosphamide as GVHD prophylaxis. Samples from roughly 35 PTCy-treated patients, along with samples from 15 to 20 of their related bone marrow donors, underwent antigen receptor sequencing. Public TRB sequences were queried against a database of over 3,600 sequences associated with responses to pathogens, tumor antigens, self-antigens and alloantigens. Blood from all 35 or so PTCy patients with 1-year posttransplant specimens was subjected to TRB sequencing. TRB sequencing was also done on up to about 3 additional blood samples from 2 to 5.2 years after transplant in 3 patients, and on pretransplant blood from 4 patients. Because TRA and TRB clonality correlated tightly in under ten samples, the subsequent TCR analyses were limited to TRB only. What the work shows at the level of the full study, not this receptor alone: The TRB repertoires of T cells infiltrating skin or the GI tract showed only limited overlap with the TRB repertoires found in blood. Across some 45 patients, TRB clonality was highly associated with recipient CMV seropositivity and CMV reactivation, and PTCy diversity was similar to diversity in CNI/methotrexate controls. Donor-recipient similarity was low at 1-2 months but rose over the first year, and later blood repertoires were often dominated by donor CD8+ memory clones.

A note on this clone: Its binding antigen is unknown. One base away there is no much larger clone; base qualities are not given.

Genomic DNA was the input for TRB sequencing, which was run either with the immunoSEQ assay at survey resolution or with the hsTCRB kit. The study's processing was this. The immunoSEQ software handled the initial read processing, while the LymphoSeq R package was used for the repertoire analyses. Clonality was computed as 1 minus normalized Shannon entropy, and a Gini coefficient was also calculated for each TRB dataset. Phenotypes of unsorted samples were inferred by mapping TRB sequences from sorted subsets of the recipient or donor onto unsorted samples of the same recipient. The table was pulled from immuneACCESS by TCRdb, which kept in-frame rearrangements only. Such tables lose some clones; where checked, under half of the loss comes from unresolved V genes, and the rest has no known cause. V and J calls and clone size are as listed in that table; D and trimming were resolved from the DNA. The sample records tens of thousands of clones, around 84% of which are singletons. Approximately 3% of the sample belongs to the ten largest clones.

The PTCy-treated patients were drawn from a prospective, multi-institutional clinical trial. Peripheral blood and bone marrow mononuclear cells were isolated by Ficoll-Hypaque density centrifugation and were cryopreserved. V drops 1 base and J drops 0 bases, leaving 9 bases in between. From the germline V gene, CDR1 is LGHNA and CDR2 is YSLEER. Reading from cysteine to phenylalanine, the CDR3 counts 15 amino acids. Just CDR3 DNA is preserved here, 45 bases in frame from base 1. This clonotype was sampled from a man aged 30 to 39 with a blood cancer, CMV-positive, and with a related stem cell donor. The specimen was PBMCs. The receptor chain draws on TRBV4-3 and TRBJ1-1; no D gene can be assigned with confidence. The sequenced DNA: TGCGCCAGCAGCCAAGTTGCGGGGTTGAACACTGAAGCTTTCTTT. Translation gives CASSQVAGLNTEAFF.